This note documents a single T cell receptor (beta chain) sequence. Its antigen is unknown. No qualities accompany the bases; no much larger clone lies one base away. These data come from a study of response to subunit inactivated influenza vaccine (dated by TCRdb to about 2018). The study in broad terms: To follow how T cells responded to a trivalent subunit inactivated influenza vaccine, the researchers relied on deep quantitative profiling of the T cell receptor repertoire. Beyond this particular receptor, the publication reports: The authors suggested that each seasonal influenza vaccination may recruit only a limited number of new T cells.

Spanning cysteine to phenylalanine, the CDR3 consists of 15 amino acids. The retained sequence is limited to the CDR3, 45 bases, with the frame set at the first base. V gives up 5 bases and J gives up 3 bases, and the segment between their germline ends measures 14 bases. CDR1 and CDR2, looked up from the germline V gene, are SGDLS and YYNGEE. To prepare the library, RT-PCR was applied. Sequencing took place on an Illumina HiSeq 2500. Through fastp at Q25 and MiXCR, TCRdb rebuilt clones from the public reads, retaining in-frame beta chains. One record per CDR3 amino acid sequence lists the most common genes and DNA. This sample holds 490,000 or so distinct CDR3 sequences; less than 10% were observed only once. The ten largest clones add up to over 10% of the sample.

The chain links TRBV9 with TRBJ2-2; the D gene is unclear. The material sequenced was PBMCs from blood, taken less than 30 months after vaccination. This TCR came from a man in his fifties or sixties who received an inactivated influenza vaccine. Donor details come from another sample of the same person, matched by shared clones. CDR3 protein: CASREGIADTGELFF. The DNA sequence follows: TGTGCCAGCAGGGAAGGGATTGCGGACACCGGGGAGCTGTTTTTT.